Each of the 9 T cell receptor beta chains below was sequenced from the same sample in a study of OX40 agonist ivuxolimab in advanced cancers. Libraries were prepared by immunoSEQ multiplex PCR; TCRdb keeps only in-frame clonotypes and omits some of them. The sample shows around 15,000 clones, about 88% of them seen only once. Material: CD4+ or CD8+ T cells sorted from blood, obtained in a trial of the OX40 agonist ivuxolimab. These receptors all stem from an adult with an advanced solid tumor such as melanoma, head and neck, liver or kidney cancer.

The rearrangement joins TRBV5-1 to TRBJ2-3; 8 positions match TRBD1. V lost 4 bases and J lost 5; bases outside the gene matches: 9. CDR3 size: 15 residues. Germline V gene lookup returns CDR1 SGHRS and CDR2 YFSETQ. This chain's CDR3 is CASSPGGIRGDTQYF. The DNA of the CDR3 is TGCGCCAGCAGCCCAGGGGGCATCAGGGGAGATACGCAGTATTTT. The variable domain in full, completed from reference TRBV5-1 and TRBJ2-3, reads KAGVTQTPRYLIKTRGQQVTLSCSPISGHRSVSWYQQTPGQGLQFLFEYFSETQRNKGNFPGRFSGRQFSNSRSEMNVSTLELGDSALYLCASSPGGIRGDTQYFGPGTRLTVL.

The chain uses TRBV19 and TRBJ2-4, with D possibly TRBD1 on 5 matching bases. CDR3 length equals 14 residues. Germline assignment: CDR1 LNHDA and CDR2 SQIVND (reference sequence). Trimming cost V 5 bases and J 7 bases, with 15 bases left between them. The CDR3 region has the DNA TGTGCCAGTAGTCTCAGGGCCCAGGACAACATTCAGTACTTC. This encodes CASSLRAQDNIQYF.

This clone has a handful of counts. This sequence joins TRBV19 and TRBJ1-2, with D tentatively TRBD1 (5 bases). Deletions cut 0 bases from V and 6 bases from J, with 20 bases between. CDR1 and CDR2 (germline): LNHDA, SQIVND (reference sequence). This CDR3 contains 17 residues. This CDR3 is CASSIDLFRGISNGYTF. In nucleotides, the CDR3 is TGTGCCAGTAGTATAGATCTATTTAGGGGCATTTCCAATGGCTACACCTTC.

The chain uses TRBV28 and TRBJ2-7; TRBD1 matches at 8 bases. CDR3 length equals 19 residues. V shed 5 bases and J 4 bases; nucleotides not matched to a gene: 22. The V gene's germline CDR1 is MDHEN and CDR2 SYDVKM. The DNA for the CDR3 is TGTGCCAGCAGTCCCGGACAGGGTGGGACCCCGGTGGCCTCTTACGAGCAGTACTTC. Amino acid sequence: CASSPGQGGTPVASYEQYF.

The chain combines TRBV7-6 with TRBJ2-5; tentatively, D is TRBD1 (6 bases). Germline assignment: CDR1 SGHVS and CDR2 FNYEAQ. Trimming shortened V by 5 bases and J by 3 bases, and 16 bases separated the two germline ends. This CDR3 has 15 residues. The chain's CDR3 is CASSPRTVQKETQYF. DNA for the CDR3: TGTGCCAGCAGCCCAAGGACAGTTCAGAAAGAGACCCAGTACTTC.

The J gene is TRBJ2-7, the V gene TRBV11-2; D call uncertain. CDR3 length: 14 amino acids. V gave up 7 bases and J gave up 0 bases, with 13 bases separating them. The germline V gene has CDR1 SGHAT and CDR2 FQNNGV. CDR3 sequence: CASKMDGGSYEQYF. CDR3 in DNA: TGTGCCAGCAAGATGGACGGTGGCTCCTACGAGCAGTACTTC.

The chain recombines TRBV4-2 with TRBJ2-1; 14 bases align to TRBD2. The CDR3 sequence is 17 residues long. Germline V gives CDR1 LGHNA, CDR2 YNFKEQ. The J segment lost 7 bases and the V segment lost 0 bases, leaving 5 bases of the junction unmatched. The CDR3, as DNA: TGTGCCAGCAGCCAAGACGGGACTAGCGGGAGAGGGAATGAGCAGTTCTTC. Translated: CASSQDGTSGRGNEQFF.

The chain carries TRBV7-9 and TRBJ2-1; 11 bases agree with TRBD1. This CDR3 spans 16 amino acids. Trimming at V came to 5 bases and at J to 5 bases, leaving 8 bases not matched to a gene. The germline gives CDR1 SEHNR, CDR2 FQNEAQ (reference sequence). The CDR3 DNA sequence: TGTGCCAGCAGCAGGTTCAGGGGACAGGGGGACAATGAGCAGTTCTTC. It is translated as CASSRFRGQGDNEQFF.

The gene calls are TRBV18 and TRBJ1-1; 8 bases agree with TRBD1. Germline-derived CDR1 and CDR2 are KGHSH and LQKENI. With 3 bases clipped from V and 4 bases from J, the junction kept 1 base outside the gene matches. There are 13 residues in the CDR3. CDR3 bases: TGTGCCAGCTCACCGGGGACAGGCACTGAAGCTTTCTTT. It translates to CASSPGTGTEAFF.